One T cell receptor (beta chain) is described in this entry. What it recognizes is unknown. This record belongs to a study of T cells in localized non-small cell lung cancer. Notes on the study in general: Researchers found a median about 53 of the top 100 tumor clones in adjacent lung. Longer overall survival associated with higher blood T cell density; shorter survival with higher adjacent-lung clonality.

Germline CDR1 and CDR2: GTSNPN and SVGIG (reference sequence). CDR3 length: 14 amino acids. V shed 1 base, J shed 4 bases, and the junction held 4 bases outside the gene matches. Profiled with immunoSEQ multiplex PCR; TCRdb holds only in-frame clones, not every one. The data hold more than 15,000 clones, with around 89% observed a single time. The sample was peripheral blood, taken before any cancer treatment. The receptor was derived from a female donor over 55 with stage III squamous cell lung carcinoma. The V gene is TRBV30, the J gene TRBJ1-5, with 7 bases identical to TRBD1. The CDR3 DNA reads TGTGCCTGGAGTGGAGGACAGGAGAATCAGCCCCAGCATTTT. Protein: CAWSGGQENQPQHF. The whole variable domain, filled in from reference TRBV30 and TRBJ1-5, reads SQTIHQWPATLVQPVGSPLSLECTVEGTSNPNLYWYRQAAGRGLQLLFYSVGIGQISSEVPQNLSASRPQDRQFILSSKKLLLSDSGFYLCAWSGGQENQPQHFGDGTRLSIL.